The 13 T cell receptor beta chains below come from one sample, sequenced in a study of control samples from healthy donors and cancer patients. Clones were read by immunoSEQ multiplex PCR, and TCRdb kept only the in-frame ones, dropping some. The sample has about 410,000 clones; over 75% are singletons. The sequenced sample was PBMCs. Receptors originate from a man in his forties with head and neck cancer.

The rearrangement links TRBV7-2 to TRBJ2-7; 7 positions match TRBD1. Germline CDR1 and CDR2: SGHTA and FQGNSA. The trim removed 5 bases at V and 2 bases at J, leaving 3 bases unmatched. This CDR3 region has 13 residues. CDR3 bases: TGTGCCAGCAGCCGTGACAGGGCCTACGAGCAGTACTTC. It translates to CASSRDRAYEQYF. The full variable domain, its missing parts supplied by reference TRBV7-2 and TRBJ2-7, is GAGVSQSPSNKVTEKGKDVELRCDPISGHTALYWYRQSLGQGLEFLIYFQGNSAPDKSGLPSDRFSAERTGGSVSTLTIQRTQQEDSAVYLCASSRDRAYEQYFGPGTRLTVT.

This clone has just one count. The rearrangement uses TRBV19 and TRBJ2-7; D call uncertain. The CDR3 sequence is 13 residues long. V gave up 5 bases and J gave up 0 bases, with 8 bases separating them. From germline, CDR1 is LNHDA and CDR2 SQIVND (reference sequence). The CDR3 protein is CASSPVTSYEQYF. Here the CDR3 DNA reads TGTGCCAGTAGTCCTGTTACCTCCTACGAGCAGTACTTC.

This chain uses TRBV7-9 with TRBJ2-7; tentatively, D is TRBD1 (5 bases). V lost 3 bases and J lost 0, with 12 bases in between. Germline assignment: CDR1 SEHNR and CDR2 FQNEAQ (reference sequence). The CDR3 length is 15 residues. CDR3 DNA: TGTGCCAGCAGCTTTGACAGATACAGCTCCTACGAGCAGTACTTC. It yields the protein CASSFDRYSSYEQYF.

The CDR3 region is CASRLSVVGELFF. The CDR3, as DNA: TGTGCCAGCAGACTTAGTGTTGTCGGGGAGCTGTTTTTT. This chain connects TRBV12-3 or TRBV12-4 to TRBJ2-2, with unresolved D. The V end lost 6 bases, the J end lost 7 bases, and 12 bases lay between the germline ends. This CDR3 spans 13 amino acids.

This clone came up once. This chain uses TRBV9 with TRBJ2-7; 7 positions agree with TRBD2. There are 10 residues in the CDR3. Germline CDR1 SGDLS, CDR2 YYNGEE. The V segment lost 7 bases and the J segment 5 bases; nucleotides outside the gene matches: 0. CDR3 coding DNA: TGTGCCAGCGGGGGGGACGAGCAGTACTTC. Protein sequence: CASGGDEQYF.

The chain employs TRBV5-4 and TRBJ1-1; D is unresolved. CDR1 and CDR2 from the germline V gene are SGHNT and YYREEE (reference sequence). The CDR3 is 14 residues long. V was pared by 6 bases and J by 5 bases, with 17 bases between. DNA of the CDR3: TGTGCCAGCACCCTGAATGGGGTTTTGACTGAAGCTTTCTTT. Its translation: CASTLNGVLTEAFF.

The rearrangement links TRBV30 to TRBJ2-5; a possible D gene is TRBD2 (5 bases). Germline CDR1 reads GTSNPN; CDR2 reads SVGIG (reference sequence). The CDR3 consists of 14 residues. The V end was cut by 1 base, the J end by 5 bases, with 14 bases between. The CDR3 loop is CAWSATPRGETQYF. The CDR3 DNA is TGTGCCTGGAGTGCTACACCCCGCGGGGAGACCCAGTACTTC.

This rearrangement joins TRBV5-1 to TRBJ2-7, with unresolved D. The CDR3 totals 14 residues. CDR1 and CDR2 from the germline V gene are SGHRS and YFSETQ. Deletions cut 0 bases from V and 0 bases from J, with 7 bases between. CDR3 loop: CASSLDRRSYEQYF. For the CDR3, the DNA is TGCGCCAGCAGCTTGGATCGGCGCTCCTACGAGCAGTACTTC.

The chain employs TRBV5-1 and TRBJ2-7; D call uncertain. The CDR3 spans 14 residues. Germline V gives CDR1 SGHRS, CDR2 YFSETQ. The V gene lost 0 bases and the J gene lost 4 bases, with 11 bases spanning the gap. Written as DNA, the CDR3 is TGCGCCAGCAGCTTGGGTGTCAGCTTTTACGAGCAGTACTTC. As protein: CASSLGVSFYEQYF.

This chain connects TRBV27 to TRBJ2-5; D is possibly TRBD1 (5 bases). CDR3 length: 16 amino acids. Germline loops: CDR1 MNHEY, CDR2 SMNVEV (reference sequence). The germline V and J ends were trimmed by 2 bases and 0 bases, with 13 bases remaining between them. The CDR3 nucleotides read TGTGCCAGCAGTTTACTTACCCCAGGGTACCAAGAGACCCAGTACTTC. Its translation is CASSLLTPGYQETQYF.

This clone was counted once. This sequence joins TRBV7-2 and TRBJ2-3; D possibly corresponds to TRBD2 (5 bases). Per germline, CDR1 SGHTA and CDR2 FQGNSA. The CDR3 covers 15 residues. Trimming cost V 0 bases and J 3 bases, with 10 bases left between them. The CDR3: CASSLAWRRTDTQYF. As DNA, the CDR3 is TGTGCCAGCAGCTTAGCCTGGCGGAGGACAGATACGCAGTATTTT.

V and J are TRBV5-1 and TRBJ1-1; TRBD1 matches 7 bases. Germline V gene data show CDR1 as SGHRS and CDR2 as YFSETQ. J was trimmed by 4 bases and V by 0 bases; bases with no gene match: 6. This CDR3 has 15 amino acids. CDR3 protein: CASSLDPGGATEAFF. CDR3 sequence (DNA): TGCGCCAGCAGCTTGGATCCAGGGGGGGCCACTGAAGCTTTCTTT.

The chain combines TRBV6-5 with TRBJ1-3, with 8 bases fitting TRBD1. This CDR3 region has 15 residues. Germline CDR1 reads MNHEY; CDR2 reads SVGAGI. V gave up 2 bases and J gave up 3 bases; unmatched junction bases: 3. Written as DNA, the CDR3 is TGTGCCAGCAGTTACAAAGGACAGGGTGGAAACACCATATATTTT. Its translation is CASSYKGQGGNTIYF.